This is a list of T cell receptor beta chains from one sample in a study of cytomegalovirus exposure and HLA in healthy donors. The repertoire was sequenced with immunoSEQ multiplex PCR; TCRdb's copy has only in-frame clones and lacks some. The data contain about 100,000 clones, 65% to 80% of them singletons. Source material: PBMCs. The origin of the receptors is a woman aged 45-65 years in good health and CMV-seropositive. The CDR3 runs from the conserved cysteine through the conserved F or W. The order of the fields is V gene, D gene, J gene, clone size, CDR3 protein, CDR3 DNA. D genes are given only for firm matches. Not every row has a clone size; where given, it reads once, few, many or a size class.

V: TRBV4-2; D: .; J: TRBJ1-3; size: few; CDR3: CASSQDFSGAGNTIYF; DNA: TGTGCCAGCAGCCAAGATTTTTCGGGGGCTGGAAACACCATATATTTT
V: TRBV27; D: TRBD1; J: TRBJ1-1; size: once; CDR3: CASSLYGTATEAFF; DNA: TGTGCCAGCAGTTTGTACGGGACAGCCACTGAAGCTTTCTTT
V: TRBV6-6; D: TRBD1; J: TRBJ1-6; size: .; CDR3: CASRPDRVNSPLHF; DNA: TGTGCCAGCAGACCAGACAGGGTCAATTCACCCCTCCACTTT
V: TRBV29-1; D: TRBD2; J: TRBJ2-3; size: .; CDR3: CSEGGEVDTQYF; DNA: TGCAGCGAGGGAGGGGAGGTGGATACGCAGTATTTT
V: TRBV19; D: TRBD2; J: TRBJ2-1; size: .; CDR3: CASSRSGGGVSEQFF; DNA: TGTGCCAGTAGTAGGAGCGGGGGCGGGGTAAGTGAGCAGTTCTTC
V: TRBV2; D: TRBD2; J: TRBJ2-3; size: .; CDR3: CASSGSGRDTQYF; DNA: TGTGCCAGCAGCGGTAGCGGGAGAGATACGCAGTATTTT
V: TRBV29-1; D: .; J: TRBJ2-7; size: once; CDR3: CSVELDTPYEQYF; DNA: TGCAGCGTAGAGTTGGACACCCCCTACGAGCAGTACTTC
V: TRBV5-4; D: TRBD2; J: TRBJ2-5; size: .; CDR3: CASSLKLAGQETQYF; DNA: TGTGCCAGCAGCTTGAAACTAGCGGGTCAAGAGACCCAGTACTTC
V: TRBV20-1; D: .; J: TRBJ1-2; size: .; CDR3: CSANRDNGYTF; DNA: TGCAGTGCCAACAGGGACAATGGCTACACCTTC
V: TRBV5-1; D: TRBD2; J: TRBJ2-5; size: .; CDR3: CASSLVVAGQETQYF; DNA: TGCGCCAGCAGCTTGGTGGTAGCGGGCCAAGAGACCCAGTACTTC
V: TRBV4-1; D: .; J: TRBJ1-1; size: .; CDR3: CASRRGMSTEAFF; DNA: TGCGCCAGCAGGCGAGGGATGAGCACTGAAGCTTTCTTT
V: TRBV9; D: .; J: TRBJ2-5; size: .; CDR3: CASSVAGRNQETQYF; DNA: TGTGCCAGCAGCGTGGCAGGGCGCAACCAAGAGACCCAGTACTTC
V: TRBV9; D: TRBD1; J: TRBJ1-2; size: .; CDR3: CASSGTGTDVYGYTF; DNA: TGTGCCAGCAGCGGAACCGGGACAGACGTCTATGGCTACACCTTC
V: TRBV2; D: TRBD1; J: TRBJ2-5; size: .; CDR3: CASTTGGPETQYF; DNA: TGTGCCAGCACCACAGGGGGCCCAGAGACCCAGTACTTC
V: TRBV6-1; D: .; J: TRBJ2-7; size: few; CDR3: CASSFSYEQYF; DNA: TGTGCCAGCAGCTTCTCCTACGAGCAGTACTTC
V: TRBV6-5; D: TRBD1; J: TRBJ1-2; size: .; CDR3: CASSFRDRGRGGYTF; DNA: TGTGCCAGCAGTTTCCGGGACAGGGGGCGCGGAGGCTACACCTTC
V: TRBV6-6; D: TRBD1; J: TRBJ1-4; size: .; CDR3: CASSYSGQGNEKLFF; DNA: TGTGCCAGCAGTTACTCGGGACAGGGTAATGAAAAACTGTTTTTT
V: TRBV10-3; D: .; J: TRBJ2-7; size: .; CDR3: CAISESGQGADEQYF; DNA: TGTGCCATCAGTGAGTCGGGTCAGGGTGCCGACGAGCAGTACTTC
V: TRBV11-3; D: TRBD1; J: TRBJ2-1; size: .; CDR3: CASSLDGTGRYNEQFF; DNA: TGTGCCAGCAGCTTAGATGGGACAGGACGTTACAATGAGCAGTTCTTC
V: TRBV20-1; D: .; J: TRBJ1-1; size: .; CDR3: CSARELAEAFF; DNA: TGCAGTGCTAGGGAGTTGGCAGAAGCTTTCTTT
V: TRBV9; D: TRBD1; J: TRBJ1-2; size: .; CDR3: CASSVGQGSDYGYTF; DNA: TGTGCCAGCAGCGTGGGACAGGGATCTGACTATGGCTACACCTTC
V: TRBV6-6; D: .; J: TRBJ2-1; size: .; CDR3: CASSYSGQGAYNEQFF; DNA: TGTGCCAGCAGTTACTCGGGCCAAGGTGCCTACAATGAGCAGTTCTTC
V: TRBV7-9; D: .; J: TRBJ2-3; size: .; CDR3: CAIPVGTRGLISTDTQYF; DNA: TGTGCCATCCCCGTCGGGACGCGGGGCTTAATTAGCACAGATACGCAGTATTTT
V: TRBV29-1; D: .; J: TRBJ2-3; size: .; CDR3: CSVVKERTSTDTQYF; DNA: TGCAGCGTAGTGAAGGAGCGGACTAGCACAGATACGCAGTATTTT
V: TRBV7-9; D: TRBD1; J: TRBJ2-2; size: .; CDR3: CASSTGQGDTGELFF; DNA: TGTGCCAGCAGCACCGGACAGGGCGATACCGGGGAGCTGTTTTTT
V: TRBV5-1; D: TRBD2; J: TRBJ2-1; size: .; CDR3: CASSPGLAGGIYNEQFF; DNA: TGCGCCAGCAGCCCTGGACTAGCGGGCGGTATCTACAATGAGCAGTTCTTC
V: TRBV10-1; D: .; J: TRBJ2-2; size: .; CDR3: CASSESFRTGELFF; DNA: TGCGCCAGCAGTGAATCGTTTCGGACCGGGGAGCTGTTTTTT
V: TRBV14; D: TRBD2; J: TRBJ2-5; size: .; CDR3: CASSHLGGLARETQYF; DNA: TGTGCCAGCAGCCACCTCGGGGGACTAGCGAGGGAGACCCAGTACTTC
V: TRBV7-9; D: .; J: TRBJ2-1; size: .; CDR3: CASSFLRDSGGEQFF; DNA: TGTGCCAGCAGCTTTCTCCGGGACAGCGGGGGTGAGCAGTTCTTC